The clone carrying this TCR beta chain was observed a few times. The target antigen is unknown. This may be a read error, as it is one base from a much larger clone. This sample is drawn from a study of Graves' ophthalmopathy and Graves' hyperthyroidism. General study findings and limits: The model's prediction of ophthalmopathy progression had 65% to 71% sensitivity and 72% to 85% specificity. A 13-signature model separated ophthalmopathy from stable hyperthyroidism, about 90% sensitivity, around 81% specificity.

Ophthalmopathy donors showed moderate-to-severe activity, CAS ≥3, NOSPECS ≥4 and a duration under 3 months. The PBMCs used were ones drawn from about 9.7 ml of fresh peripheral blood. This CDR3 is 15 amino acids long. V trimming: 8 bases; J trimming: 0 bases; junction bases outside the gene matches: 10. RNA transcripts were the source from which TCR beta CDR3 regions were amplified. An opening RT-PCR round employed HTBI primers and preceded a second-round multiplex PCR. A single record per CDR3 protein comes from TCRdb applying MiXCR to the multiplex PCR reads. The sample includes about 210,000 distinct CDR3 sequences, approximately 28% seen only once; the top ten take approximately 8.6%.

Sequencing was carried out using peripheral blood. The sequence derives from a man in his fifties or sixties with Graves' ophthalmopathy. The chain combines TRBV12-3 or TRBV12-4 with TRBJ2-7, with TRBD1 matching 7 bases. CDR3 sequence: CASDDRDSPSYEQYF. The CDR3 DNA sequence: TGTGCCAGCGACGATAGGGACAGCCCCTCCTACGAGCAGTACTTC.